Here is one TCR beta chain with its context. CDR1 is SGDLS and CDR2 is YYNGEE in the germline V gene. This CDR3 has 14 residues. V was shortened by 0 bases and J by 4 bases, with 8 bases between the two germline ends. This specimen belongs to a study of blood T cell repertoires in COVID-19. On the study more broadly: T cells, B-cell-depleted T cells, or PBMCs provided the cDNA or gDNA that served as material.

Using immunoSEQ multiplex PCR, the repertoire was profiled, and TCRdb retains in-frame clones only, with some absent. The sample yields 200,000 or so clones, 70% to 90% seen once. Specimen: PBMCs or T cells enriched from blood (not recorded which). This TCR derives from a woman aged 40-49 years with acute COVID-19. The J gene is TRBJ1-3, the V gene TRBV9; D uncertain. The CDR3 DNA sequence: TGTGCCAGCAGCGTAGGTACGAGAGGAAACACCATATATTTT. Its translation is CASSVGTRGNTIYF. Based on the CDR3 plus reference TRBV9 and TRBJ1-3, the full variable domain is DSGVTQTPKHLITATGQRVTLRCSPRSGDLSVYWYQQSLDQGLQFLIQYYNGEERAKGNILERFSAQQFPDLHSELNLSSLELGDSALYFCASSVGTRGNTIYFGEGSWLTVV.